A single sample is the source of the 2 T cell receptor beta chains below, sequenced in a study of T cell responses to AZD1222 COVID-19 vaccine. Libraries were prepared by immunoSEQ multiplex PCR; TCRdb keeps only in-frame clonotypes and omits some of them. Counted here are about 200,000 clones, 90% to 95% occurring once; the ten biggest clones make up roughly 0.99%. The sample consisted of peripheral blood, taken 28 days after the second AZD1222 dose. The source of these receptors is an adult who received the AZD1222 COVID-19 vaccine.

The V gene is TRBV6-5, the J gene TRBJ1-5; D gene unclear. With 0 bases removed from V and 2 bases from J, the gap between germline ends came to 8 bases. This CDR3 is built from 15 residues. Germline loops: CDR1 MNHEY, CDR2 SVGAGI. As DNA, the CDR3 is TGTGCCAGCAGTTACTCGATGCTGGGCAATCAGCCCCAGCATTTT. This translates into CASSYSMLGNQPQHF.

A single count supports this clone. V usage is TRBV27 and J usage is TRBJ1-5; TRBD1 aligns across 7 bases. CDR3 length equals 14 residues. Losses at the gene ends were 2 bases for V and 7 bases for J; bases not matched to a gene: 5. Germline assignment: CDR1 MNHEY and CDR2 SMNVEV (reference sequence). The CDR3 DNA is TGTGCCAGCAGTTTAGCACAGGGGCTACAGCCCCAGCATTTT. This sequence encodes CASSLAQGLQPQHF.